The source of this T cell receptor beta chain is a study of T cell responses to AZD1222 COVID-19 vaccine. Notes on the study in general: Reports indicate that nearly half of spike-specific TCRs are directed at unmutated variant regions. Donors skewed white British and female; clonal diversity was possibly underestimated. Repertoires were obtained solely post-peak T cell response. It was only a handful of AZD1222 recipients who were seropositive at baseline.

To note about this clone: Its antigen is as yet unknown.

Sequencing used immunoSEQ multiplex PCR; TCRdb keeps in-frame clones, though not all of them. Of approximately 110,000 clones in the sample, around 89% were seen once. The CDR3 contains 19 residues. Germline loops: CDR1 MDHEN, CDR2 SYDVKM. V lost 7 bases, J lost 3 bases, and 19 bases stayed unmatched. The sequenced sample was peripheral blood, obtained on day 0 of AZD1222 vaccination. This sequence originates from an adult in good health. The chain couples TRBV28 to TRBJ2-2, with 8 bases aligning to TRBD2. In nucleotides, the CDR3 is TGTGCCAGCACCACCCTGAAATATAGCGGGAAACTTCACACCGGGGAGCTGTTTTTT. Amino acids: CASTTLKYSGKLHTGELFF.